The 21 T cell receptor beta chains given below trace back to one sample, sequenced in a study of neurological immune-mediated disorders. TCRdb called the 5' RACE reads again in MiXCR, with one record for every CDR3 protein. This sample carries about 88,000 distinct CDR3 sequences, 3.5% to 4% of them seen once, and the ten largest clones take 5.5% to 6.5%. Sequencing was performed on PBMCs. The receptors come from a woman between 18 and 29 years old with multiple sclerosis.

This clonotype was seen at least ten times. The chain carries TRBV15 and TRBJ2-2; 8 nucleotides match TRBD1. Trimming removed 0 bases from V and 4 bases from J; junction bases left unmatched: 7. CDR3 length: 17 amino acids. Germline V gene sequence: CDR1 LNHNV, CDR2 YYDKDF (reference sequence). This CDR3 reads CATSRDRGTGGTGELFF. The CDR3 bases are TGTGCCACCAGCAGAGATCGGGGGACAGGAGGCACCGGGGAGCTGTTTTTT.

This clonotype came up a few times. V is TRBV20-1 and J is TRBJ1-4; possible D gene TRBD1, 5 bases. The CDR3 runs to 14 residues. Germline V gene sequence: CDR1 DFQATT, CDR2 SNEGSKA (reference sequence). V lost 3 bases and J 4 bases, leaving 12 bases between the germline ends. The CDR3 bases are TGCAGTGCTAGCCCAGGGAACCTTAATGAAAAACTGTTTTTT. As protein: CSASPGNLNEKLFF.

In this sample, this clonotype turned up many times. This chain uses TRBV5-8 with TRBJ1-2, with D possibly matching TRBD1 (5 bases). The V end was cut by 1 base, the J end by 2 bases, with 6 bases between. The CDR3 extends over 13 amino acids. The germline V gene encodes CDR1 SGHTS and CDR2 YDEGEE. CDR3 residues: CASSLNRNYGYTF. The CDR3 region has the DNA TGTGCCAGCAGCTTGAACAGGAACTATGGCTACACCTTC.

This clonotype was picked up many times. The V and J genes are TRBV7-2 and TRBJ2-1, with D perhaps TRBD2 (6 bases). The germline V gene has CDR1 SGHTA and CDR2 FQGNSA. The CDR3 is 16 amino acids. V was pared by 5 bases and J by 0 bases, with 14 bases between. CDR3 sequence: CASSLTRDSSYNEQFF. CDR3 coding DNA: TGTGCCAGCAGCCTCACCCGGGACTCCTCCTACAATGAGCAGTTCTTC.

This clonotype came up a few times. The CDR3 here is CSARDVGNTGELFF. In DNA, the CDR3 is TGCAGTGCTAGAGATGTGGGTAACACCGGGGAGCTGTTTTTT. This chain links TRBV20-1 with TRBJ2-2; D gene uncertain. Trimming left V 0 bases short and J 2 bases short, with 7 bases between. The CDR3 is made up of 14 amino acids. The V gene's germline CDR1 is DFQATT and CDR2 SNEGSKA (reference sequence).

This clonotype was detected ten times or more. J is TRBJ1-5 and V is TRBV27, with unresolved D. Germline CDR1 and CDR2: MNHEY and SMNVEV (reference sequence). The CDR3 is 16 amino acids. Trimming removed 0 bases from V and 0 bases from J, with 9 bases in between. The CDR3 DNA is TGTGCCAGCAGTTTATCGATACGGAATAGCAATCAGCCCCAGCATTTT. It codes for CASSLSIRNSNQPQHF.

This clonotype was detected many times. This chain connects TRBV14 to TRBJ2-5, with D perhaps matching TRBD2 (5 bases). The length of the CDR3 is 15 residues. The germline CDR1 and CDR2 sequences are SGHDN and FVKESK. Deletions cut 1 base from V and 2 bases from J, with 11 bases between. The CDR3 DNA follows: TGTGCCAGCAGCCAAGGCGGGCGGGCTCAAGAGACCCAGTACTTC. Translated, it gives CASSQGGRAQETQYF.

This clonotype was detected ten times or more. The J gene is TRBJ1-5, the V gene TRBV6-1; D not certain. CDR3 length equals 14 residues. Germline V CDR1 and CDR2: MNHNS, SASEGT. Between the trimmed V and J ends, which lost 4 bases and 0 bases, there was a span of 7 bases. The CDR3 bases are TGTGCCAGCAGTGCGGCATATAGCAATCAGCCCCAGCATTTT. It is translated as CASSAAYSNQPQHF.

A note on this clonotype: A read error may be the cause here, since a much bigger clone is one base away. This chain uses TRBV12-3 or TRBV12-4 with TRBJ2-4; D unresolved. This CDR3 contains 11 residues. DNA for the CDR3: TGTGACAGCAGTCTAGAAAACATTCAGTACTTC. As protein: CDSSLENIQYF.

This clonotype was seen repeatedly, ten times or more. The chain couples TRBV2 to TRBJ2-5; D is possibly TRBD1 (6 bases). V was shortened by 10 bases and J by 5 bases, with 17 bases between the two germline ends. CDR3 length equals 13 residues. Germline V gene data show CDR1 as SNHLY and CDR2 as FYNNEI. CDR3 protein: CAIRGLGAETQYF. CDR3 bases: TGTGCCATCAGGGGTTTGGGTGCTGAGACCCAGTACTTC.

This clonotype was recorded at least ten times. The V gene is TRBV4-1, the J gene TRBJ2-1; D perhaps matches TRBD1 (5 bases). V was clipped by 4 bases and J by 5 bases, with 24 bases between them. The germline CDR1 and CDR2 sequences are MGHRA and YSYEKL. This CDR3 contains 18 residues. The CDR3 here is CASSPRPQDSLLHNEQFF. CDR3 coding DNA: TGCGCCAGCAGCCCCAGACCCCAAGACAGCCTCCTACACAATGAGCAGTTCTTC.

In its sample, this clonotype was seen many times. This rearrangement joins TRBV7-9 to TRBJ2-3; unclear D gene. Germline V lookup: CDR1 SEHNR, CDR2 FQNEAQ (reference sequence). V was shortened by 4 bases and J by 6 bases, with 8 bases between the two germline ends. The CDR3 has 12 amino acids. The CDR3 here is CASSSPFDTQYF. The CDR3 coding sequence is TGTGCCAGCAGCTCCCCTTTTGATACGCAGTATTTT. Full variable domain (rest looked up from reference TRBV7-9 and TRBJ2-3): DTGVSQNPRHKITKRGQNVTFRCDPISEHNRLYWYRQTLGQGPEFLTYFQNEAQLEKSRLLSDRFSAERPKGSFSTLEIQRTEQGDSAMYLCASSSPFDTQYFGPGTRLTVL.

This clonotype was seen a single time. J is TRBJ2-1 and V is TRBV5-6; 12 positions match TRBD1. Germline CDR1 and CDR2: SGHDT and YYEEEE. V dropped 4 bases and J dropped 0; count of bases not matched to a gene: 8. The CDR3 length is 18 residues. CDR3 sequence: CASSPGTGGWSSYNEQFF. DNA of the CDR3: TGTGCCAGCAGCCCAGGGACAGGGGGCTGGAGCTCCTACAATGAGCAGTTCTTC. The full variable domain, with the rest looked up from reference TRBV5-6 and TRBJ2-1, is DAGVTQSPTHLIKTRGQQVTLRCSPKSGHDTVSWYQQALGQGPQFIFQYYEEEERQRGNFPDRFSGHQFPNYSSELNVNALLLGDSALYLCASSPGTGGWSSYNEQFFGPGTRLTVL.

The chain uses TRBV5-1 and TRBJ1-1; TRBD1 might be the D (6 bases). The CDR3 is 13 amino acids. The V and J ends lost 2 bases and 6 bases respectively, with 11 bases between them. Germline assignment: CDR1 SGHRS and CDR2 YFSETQ. CDR3 DNA sequence: TGCGCCAGCAGCTTAACAGGGCTCGCTGAAGCTTTCTTT. Encoded protein: CASSLTGLAEAFF.

In this sample, this clonotype turned up many times. The gene calls are TRBV7-2 and TRBJ2-3; D is undetermined. This CDR3 is 14 amino acids long. V lost 4 bases and J 1 base, leaving 9 bases between the germline ends. Germline CDR1 is SGHTA and CDR2 is FQGNSA. CDR3 protein: CASSSNRGTDTQYF. CDR3 DNA sequence: TGTGCCAGCAGCTCGAACCGGGGCACAGATACGCAGTATTTT.

This clonotype was recorded a few times. In DNA, the CDR3 is TGTGCCAGCAGTTTCTCCTGGGGCTCCTACAATGAGCAGTTCTTC. As protein: CASSFSWGSYNEQFF. The V and J genes are TRBV27 and TRBJ2-1; D gene ambiguous. The V and J ends lost 3 bases and 0 bases respectively, with 9 bases between them. From germline, CDR1 is MNHEY and CDR2 SMNVEV (reference sequence). This CDR3 has 15 amino acids.

This clonotype was seen ten or more times. The CDR3 DNA reads TGCAGTGCGGAACTAGCGGGGGCCGAAGATACGCAGTATTTT. Amino acids: CSAELAGAEDTQYF. The rearrangement joins TRBV20-1 to TRBJ2-3; 11 nucleotides agree with TRBD2. Germline trimming cut 6 bases from V and 5 bases from J; bases unmatched to any gene: 7. Germline lookup yields CDR1 DFQATT and CDR2 SNEGSKA (reference sequence). The CDR3 length is 14 residues.

This clonotype came up many times. The rearrangement joins TRBV20-1 to TRBJ2-1; D may be TRBD2 (6 bases). The CDR3 loop spans 14 amino acids. Trimming cost V 5 bases and J 1 base, with 12 bases left between them. Germline loops: CDR1 DFQATT, CDR2 SNEGSKA (reference sequence). The CDR3 loop is CSADGAGSYNEQFF. In DNA, the CDR3 is TGCAGTGCTGACGGTGCGGGATCCTACAATGAGCAGTTCTTC.

This clonotype appeared a few times. The V and J genes are TRBV6-5 and TRBJ2-1; TRBD2 agrees at 11 bases. J lost 9 bases, V lost 2 bases, and 6 bases had no gene match. The CDR3 contains 15 residues. Germline assignment: CDR1 MNHEY and CDR2 SVGAGI. CDR3 sequence (DNA): TGTGCCAGCAGTTACCAACTAGCGGGAGTCGGTGAGCAGTTCTTC. Translated, it gives CASSYQLAGVGEQFF.

This clonotype was seen at least ten times. The chain combines TRBV2 with TRBJ2-2; the match to TRBD1 covers 9 bases. The ends lost 9 bases at V and 4 bases at J; junction bases unmatched: 15. In germline, CDR1 is SNHLY, CDR2 FYNNEI. The CDR3 sequence is 17 residues long. This chain's CDR3 is CARSGTGRGGPTGELFF. The CDR3 bases are TGTGCCAGATCCGGGACAGGGCGAGGCGGTCCCACCGGGGAGCTGTTTTTT.

This clonotype came up many times. The chain links TRBV25-1 to TRBJ2-2, with TRBD1 matching 8 bases. The CDR3 sequence is 15 residues long. Germline V gene lookup returns CDR1 MGHDK and CDR2 SYGVNS. V gave up 2 bases and J gave up 5 bases; unmatched junction bases: 4. CDR3 in amino acids: CASSEMDRETGELFF. The CDR3 DNA reads TGTGCCAGCAGTGAAATGGACAGGGAAACCGGGGAGCTGTTTTTT.